This T cell receptor beta chain originates from a study of blood T cell repertoires in COVID-19. V was shortened by 10 bases and J by 0 bases, with 7 bases between the two germline ends. Germline V gives CDR1 LGHDT, CDR2 YNNKEL (reference sequence). The CDR3 totals 13 residues. TCRdb's table, derived via immunoSEQ multiplex PCR, lists solely in-frame clones and lacks some. This sample has roughly 200,000 clones, with more than 80% found just once. The TCR comes from an older woman with acute or convalescent COVID-19. Specimen: peripheral blood. The V call is TRBV3-1 (or the pseudogene TRBV3-2), the J call TRBJ1-6; D call uncertain. CDR3 DNA sequence: TGTGCCACCCGAGGCTCCTATAATTCACCCCTCCACTTT. Amino acid sequence: CATRGSYNSPLHF.